This T cell receptor beta chain was recovered during a study of response to subunit inactivated influenza vaccine. The study, taken as a whole, reports: Authors suggested each seasonal flu vaccination may recruit only limited numbers of new T cells.

TCRdb re-called the RT-PCR reads through MiXCR, storing one row per CDR3 protein. The repertoire holds 550,000 to 650,000 distinct CDR3 sequences, with about 10% as singletons. This clonotype was seen only a few times. Its antigen is not known. The V and J ends lost 0 bases and 4 bases respectively, with 13 bases between them. From germline, CDR1 is SQVTM and CDR2 ANQGSEA. The CDR3 has 14 amino acids. The clonotype was recovered from a man aged 50 or older who received an inactivated influenza vaccine. The chain couples TRBV29-1 to TRBJ2-7; no reliable D call. The material sequenced was PBMCs from blood, taken on the day of vaccination. CDR3 amino acids: CSVEDPIDKYEQYF. CDR3 sequence (DNA): TGCAGCGTTGAAGATCCGATTGACAAGTACGAGCAGTACTTC.